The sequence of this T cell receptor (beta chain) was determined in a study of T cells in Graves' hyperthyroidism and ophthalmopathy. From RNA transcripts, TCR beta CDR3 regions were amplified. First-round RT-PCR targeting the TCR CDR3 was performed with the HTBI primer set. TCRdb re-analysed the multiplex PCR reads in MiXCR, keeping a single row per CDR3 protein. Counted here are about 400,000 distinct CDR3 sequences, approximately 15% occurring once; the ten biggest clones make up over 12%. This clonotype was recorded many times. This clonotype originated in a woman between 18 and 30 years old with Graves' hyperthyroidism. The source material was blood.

In DNA, the CDR3 is TGTGCCAGCAGCGCAACTAGGTTCGGCAATGAGCAGTTCTTC. This sequence encodes CASSATRFGNEQFF. The chain uses TRBV7-3 and TRBJ2-1; D is possibly TRBD2 (5 bases). V lost 5 bases and J 6 bases, leaving 14 bases between the germline ends. The CDR3 extends over 14 amino acids. CDR1 is SGHTA, CDR2 FQGTGA, per germline. Full variable domain (remainder filled in from reference TRBV7-3 and TRBJ2-1): GAGVSQTPSNKVTEKGKYVELRCDPISGHTALYWYRQSLGQGPEFLIYFQGTGAADDSGLPNDRFFAVRPEGSVSTLKIQRTERGDSAVYLCASSATRFGNEQFFGPGTRLTVL.